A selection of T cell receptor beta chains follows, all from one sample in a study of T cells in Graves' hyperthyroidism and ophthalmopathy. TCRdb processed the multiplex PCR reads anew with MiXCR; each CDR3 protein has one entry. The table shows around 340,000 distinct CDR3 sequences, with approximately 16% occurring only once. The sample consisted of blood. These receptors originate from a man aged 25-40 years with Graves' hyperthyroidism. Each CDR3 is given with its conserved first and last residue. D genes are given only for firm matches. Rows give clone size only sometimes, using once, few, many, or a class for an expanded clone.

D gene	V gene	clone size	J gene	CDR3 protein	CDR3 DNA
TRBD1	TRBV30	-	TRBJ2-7	CAWGRQGEQYF	TGTGCCTGGGGGAGACAGGGCGAGCAGTACTTC
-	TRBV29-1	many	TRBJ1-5	CSVAGNPNQPQHF	TGCAGCGTAGCAGGGAATCCGAATCAGCCCCAGCATTTT
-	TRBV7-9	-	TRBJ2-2	CASSSSLINTGELFF	TGTGCCAGCAGCTCTTCCCTTATTAACACCGGGGAGCTGTTTTTT
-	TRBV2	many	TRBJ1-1	CASSRSQRTEAFF	TGTGCCAGCAGTAGATCACAGCGCACTGAAGCTTTCTTT
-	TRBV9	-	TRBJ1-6	CASNRDIGNSPLHF	TGTGCCAGCAACCGGGACATCGGTAATTCACCCCTCCACTTT
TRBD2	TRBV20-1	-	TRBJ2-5	CSALAGGIKETRYF	TGCAGTGCCCTAGCGGGAGGGATAAAAGAGACCCGGTACTTC
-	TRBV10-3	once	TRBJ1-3	CAIKAEGYSGSTIYF	TGTGCCATCAAAGCGGAGGGCTACTCTGGAAGCACCATATATTTT
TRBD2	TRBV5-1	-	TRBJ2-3	CASSLGAGGETDTQYF	TGCGCCAGCAGCTTGGGAGCGGGAGGAGAGACAGATACGCAGTATTTT
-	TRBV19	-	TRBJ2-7	CASTRGRETDEQYF	TGTGCCAGTACCCGGGGTAGGGAGACCGACGAGCAGTACTTC
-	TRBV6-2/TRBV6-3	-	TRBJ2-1	CASSYLINEQFF	TGTGCCAGCAGTTACCTAATCAATGAGCAGTTCTTC
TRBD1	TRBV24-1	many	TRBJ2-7	CATSGPGGEQYF	TGTGCCACCAGTGGTCCAGGGGGCGAGCAGTACTTC
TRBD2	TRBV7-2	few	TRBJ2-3	CASSLTSGEGDTQYF	TGTGCCAGCAGCTTGACTAGCGGGGAAGGAGATACGCAGTATTTT
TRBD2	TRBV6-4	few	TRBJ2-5	CANSKTVEGTSGSFVETQYF	TGTGCCAACAGCAAGACAGTTGAGGGTACTAGCGGGAGTTTCGTAGAGACCCAGTACTTC
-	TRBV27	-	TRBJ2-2	CASRKRGRPGELFF	TGTGCCAGCAGAAAACGGGGCCGGCCCGGGGAGCTGTTTTTT
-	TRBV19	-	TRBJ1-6	CASSAGGSPLHF	TGTGCCAGTAGTGCGGGGGGATCACCCCTCCACTTT
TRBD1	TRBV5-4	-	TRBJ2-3	CASTPPGQLRGTQYF	TGTGCCAGCACCCCTCCGGGACAGCTGAGGGGTACGCAGTATTTT
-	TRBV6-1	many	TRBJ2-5	CASNKDTNQETQYF	TGTGCCAGCAACAAGGACACAAACCAAGAGACCCAGTACTTC
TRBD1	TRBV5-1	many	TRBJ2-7	CASSPSGQAVRRGYEQYF	TGCGCCAGCAGCCCCTCGGGACAGGCAGTCCGTCGAGGCTACGAGCAGTACTTC
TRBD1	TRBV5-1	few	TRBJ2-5	CASSLPSYGTGAETQYF	TGCGCCAGCAGCTTGCCTAGTTACGGGACAGGGGCAGAGACCCAGTACTTC
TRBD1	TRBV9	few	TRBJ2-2	CASSARTGNTGELFF	TGTGCCAGCAGCGCCCGGACAGGGAACACCGGGGAGCTGTTTTTT
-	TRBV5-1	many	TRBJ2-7	CASSLVPGLTYEQYF	TGCGCCAGCAGCTTGGTACCCGGACTCACCTACGAGCAGTACTTC
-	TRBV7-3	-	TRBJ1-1	CASSAWGGVNTEAFF	TGTGCCAGTAGTGCTTGGGGGGGAGTGAACACTGAAGCTTTCTTT
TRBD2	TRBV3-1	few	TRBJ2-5	CASSQDRGLAGDEETQYF	TGTGCCAGCAGCCAAGATCGTGGACTAGCGGGAGACGAGGAGACCCAGTACTTC
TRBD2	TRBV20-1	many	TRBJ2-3	CSAPGLADTQYF	TGCAGTGCCCCGGGACTAGCAGATACGCAGTATTTT
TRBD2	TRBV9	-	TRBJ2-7	CATYGGAFSYEQYF	TGTGCCACCTACGGGGGGGCATTCTCCTACGAGCAGTACTTC
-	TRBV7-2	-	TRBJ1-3	CASSFQREGNTIYF	TGTGCCAGCAGCTTTCAACGGGAGGGAAACACCATATATTTT
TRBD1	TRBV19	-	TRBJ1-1	CASSIADRGNTEAFF	TGTGCCAGTAGTATCGCGGACAGGGGGAACACTGAAGCTTTCTTT
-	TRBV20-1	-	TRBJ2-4	CSASSPPHGRNIQYF	TGCAGTGCTAGTTCCCCCCCACACGGACGAAACATTCAGTACTTC
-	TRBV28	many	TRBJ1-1	CASTSGSGTEAFF	TGTGCCAGCACCTCGGGTAGTGGCACTGAAGCTTTCTTT
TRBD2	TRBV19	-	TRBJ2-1	CASSVLAGDYNEQFF	TGTGCCAGTAGTGTACTAGCGGGGGATTACAATGAGCAGTTCTTC
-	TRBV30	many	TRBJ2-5	CAWTKLETQYF	TGTGCCTGGACCAAACTAGAGACCCAGTACTTC
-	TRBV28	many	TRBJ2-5	CASSGGTSETQYF	TGTGCCAGCAGTGGGGGGACATCCGAGACCCAGTACTTC
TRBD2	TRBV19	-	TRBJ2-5	CASSMGAGVTRETQYF	TGTGCCAGTAGTATGGGAGCGGGAGTCACGCGGGAGACCCAGTACTTC
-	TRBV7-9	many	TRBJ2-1	CASSLVPGTPNEQFF	TGTGCCAGCAGCTTAGTCCCCGGGACTCCCAATGAGCAGTTCTTC
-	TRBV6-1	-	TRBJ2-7	CASSAPYEQYF	TGTGCCAGCAGTGCCCCCTACGAGCAGTACTTC
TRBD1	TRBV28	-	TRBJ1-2	CASTDQGDYGYTF	TGTGCCAGCACCGACCAGGGGGACTATGGCTACACCTTC
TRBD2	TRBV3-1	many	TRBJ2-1	CASSSRAGGLGEQFF	TGTGCCAGCAGCTCACGGGCGGGAGGGCTGGGTGAGCAGTTCTTC
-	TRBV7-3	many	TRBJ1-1	CASSLGARESTEAFF	TGTGCCAGCAGCTTAGGAGCCAGGGAGTCCACTGAAGCTTTCTTT
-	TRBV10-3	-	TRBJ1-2	CAIRAQLGYTF	TGTGCCATCCGGGCACAATTGGGCTACACCTTC
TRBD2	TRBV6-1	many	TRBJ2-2	CASRKTSGRTVNTGELFF	TGTGCCAGCAGGAAGACTAGCGGGAGGACCGTGAACACCGGGGAGCTGTTTTTT
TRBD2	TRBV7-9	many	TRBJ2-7	CASSLEGVAGVKGYEQYF	TGTGCCAGCAGCTTAGAAGGGGTAGCGGGAGTGAAGGGCTACGAGCAGTACTTC
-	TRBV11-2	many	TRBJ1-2	CASSPTGYGYTF	TGTGCCAGCAGCCCAACAGGGTATGGCTACACCTTC